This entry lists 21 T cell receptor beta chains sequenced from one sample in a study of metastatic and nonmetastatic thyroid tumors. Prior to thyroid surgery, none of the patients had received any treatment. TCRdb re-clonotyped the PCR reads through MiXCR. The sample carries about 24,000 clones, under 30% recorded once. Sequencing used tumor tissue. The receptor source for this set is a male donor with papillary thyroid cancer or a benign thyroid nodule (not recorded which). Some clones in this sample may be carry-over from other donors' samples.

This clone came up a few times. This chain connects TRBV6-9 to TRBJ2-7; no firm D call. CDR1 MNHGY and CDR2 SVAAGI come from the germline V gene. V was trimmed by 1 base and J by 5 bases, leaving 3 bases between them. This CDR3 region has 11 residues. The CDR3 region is CASSYLDEQYF. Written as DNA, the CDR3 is TGTGCCAGCAGTTATTTGGACGAGCAGTACTTC.

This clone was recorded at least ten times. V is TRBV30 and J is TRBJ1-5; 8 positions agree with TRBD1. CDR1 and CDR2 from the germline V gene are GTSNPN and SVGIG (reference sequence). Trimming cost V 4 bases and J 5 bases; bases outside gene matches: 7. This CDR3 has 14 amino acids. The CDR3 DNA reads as TGTGCCTGGAATCTAGGACAGGGTCATCAGCCCCAGCATTTT. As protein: CAWNLGQGHQPQHF.

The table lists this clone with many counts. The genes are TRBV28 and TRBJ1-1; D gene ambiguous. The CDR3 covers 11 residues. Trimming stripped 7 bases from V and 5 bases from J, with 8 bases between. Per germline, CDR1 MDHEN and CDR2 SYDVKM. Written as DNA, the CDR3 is TGTGCCAGCACGGAAGGGACTGAAGCTTTCTTT. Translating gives CASTEGTEAFF.

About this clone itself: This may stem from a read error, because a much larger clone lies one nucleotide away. The CDR3 here is CTSSYGLAGGTDTQYF. DNA for the CDR3: TGTACCAGCAGTTACGGGCTAGCGGGAGGGACAGATACGCAGTATTTT. V usage is TRBV6-2 or TRBV6-3 and J usage is TRBJ2-3; TRBD2 matches at 12 bases. CDR1 is MNHEY, CDR2 SVGEGT, per germline. The length of the CDR3 is 16 residues.

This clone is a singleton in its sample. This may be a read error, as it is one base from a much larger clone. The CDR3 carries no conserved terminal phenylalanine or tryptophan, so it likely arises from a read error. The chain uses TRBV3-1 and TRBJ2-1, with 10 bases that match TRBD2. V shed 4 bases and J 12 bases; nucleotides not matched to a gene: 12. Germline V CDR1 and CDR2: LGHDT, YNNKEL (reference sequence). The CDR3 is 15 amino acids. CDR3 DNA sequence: TGTGCCAGCAGCCTTACGGACCAGCGGGGGGGTCGGCAGTTCCTC. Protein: CASSLTDQRGGRQFL.

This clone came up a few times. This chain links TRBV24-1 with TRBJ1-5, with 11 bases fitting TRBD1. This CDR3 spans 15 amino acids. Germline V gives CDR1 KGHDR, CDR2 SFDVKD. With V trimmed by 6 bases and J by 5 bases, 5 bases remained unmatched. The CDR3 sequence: CATSRTGGWDQPQHF. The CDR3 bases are TGTGCCACCAGTCGGACAGGGGGCTGGGATCAGCCCCAGCATTTT.

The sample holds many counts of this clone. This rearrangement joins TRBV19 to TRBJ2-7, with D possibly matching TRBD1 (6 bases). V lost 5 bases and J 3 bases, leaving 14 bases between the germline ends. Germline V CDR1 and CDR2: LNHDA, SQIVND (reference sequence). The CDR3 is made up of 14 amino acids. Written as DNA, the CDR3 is TGTGCCAGTAGTTCCCGGTACAGGGTCTACGAGCAGTACTTC. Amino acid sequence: CASSSRYRVYEQYF.

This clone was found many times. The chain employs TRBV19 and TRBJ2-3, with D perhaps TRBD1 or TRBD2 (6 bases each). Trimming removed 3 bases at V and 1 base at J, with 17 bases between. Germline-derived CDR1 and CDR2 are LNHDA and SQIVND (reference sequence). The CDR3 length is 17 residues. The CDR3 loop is CASSIRRGEQGTDTQYF. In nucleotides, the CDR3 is TGTGCCAGTAGTATTAGGAGGGGGGAGCAGGGCACAGATACGCAGTATTTT.

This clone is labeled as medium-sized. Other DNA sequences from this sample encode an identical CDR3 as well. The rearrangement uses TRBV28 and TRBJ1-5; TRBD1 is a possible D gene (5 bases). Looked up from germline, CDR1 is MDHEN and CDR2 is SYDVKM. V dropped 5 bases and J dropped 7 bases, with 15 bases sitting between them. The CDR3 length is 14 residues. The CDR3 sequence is CASSPRSGWQPQHF. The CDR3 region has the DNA TGTGCCAGCAGTCCCAGGTCAGGGTGGCAGCCCCAGCATTTT.

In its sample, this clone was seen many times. CDR3 in DNA: TGCGCCAGCAGCCTGGGACAGGACTCCTACAATGAGCAGTTCTTC. It encodes CASSLGQDSYNEQFF. J is TRBJ2-1 and V is TRBV5-1, with 8 bases that match TRBD1. The germline gives CDR1 SGHRS, CDR2 YFSETQ. Germline trimming cut 4 bases from V and 0 bases from J; bases unmatched to any gene: 3. This CDR3 comprises 15 residues. The full variable domain, in which reference TRBV5-1 and TRBJ2-1 provide the parts outside the CDR3, is KAGVTQTPRYLIKTRGQQVTLSCSPISGHRSVSWYQQTPGQGLQFLFEYFSETQRNKGNFPGRFSGRQFSNSRSEMNVSTLELGDSALYLCASSLGQDSYNEQFFGPGTRLTVL.

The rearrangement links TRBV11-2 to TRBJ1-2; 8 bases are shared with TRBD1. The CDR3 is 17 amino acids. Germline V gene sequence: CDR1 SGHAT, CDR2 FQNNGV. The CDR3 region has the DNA TGTAACAGCAGCCTAAGTCCCGGGACAGGCTTTAACTATGGCTACACCTTC. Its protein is CNSSLSPGTGFNYGYTF.

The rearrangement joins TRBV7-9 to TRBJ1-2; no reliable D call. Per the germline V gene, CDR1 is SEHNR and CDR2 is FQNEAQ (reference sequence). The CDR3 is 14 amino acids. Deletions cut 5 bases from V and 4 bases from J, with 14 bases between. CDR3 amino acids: CASSESGEVYGYTF. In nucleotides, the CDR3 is TGTGCCAGCAGCGAGTCAGGTGAGGTCTATGGCTACACCTTC.

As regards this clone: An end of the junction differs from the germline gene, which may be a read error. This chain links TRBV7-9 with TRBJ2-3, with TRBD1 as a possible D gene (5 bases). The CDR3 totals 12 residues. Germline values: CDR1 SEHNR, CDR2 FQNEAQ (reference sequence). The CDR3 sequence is CASDSSTHTQYF. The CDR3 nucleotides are TGTGCCAGCGACAGCAGCACACATACGCAGTATTTT.

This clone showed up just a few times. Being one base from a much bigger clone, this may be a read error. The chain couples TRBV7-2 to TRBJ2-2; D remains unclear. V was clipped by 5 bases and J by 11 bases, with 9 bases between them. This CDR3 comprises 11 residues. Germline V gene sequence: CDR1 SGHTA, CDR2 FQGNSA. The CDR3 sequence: CASSLLDELFF. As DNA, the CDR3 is TGTGCCAGCAGCCTATTGGATGAGCTGTTTTTT.

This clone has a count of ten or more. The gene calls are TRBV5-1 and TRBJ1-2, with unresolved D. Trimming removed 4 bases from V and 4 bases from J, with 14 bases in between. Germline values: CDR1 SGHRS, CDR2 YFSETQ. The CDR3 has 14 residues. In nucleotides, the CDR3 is TGCGCCAGCAGCGTGGACGGAGCCTCCTATGGCTACACCTTC. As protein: CASSVDGASYGYTF.

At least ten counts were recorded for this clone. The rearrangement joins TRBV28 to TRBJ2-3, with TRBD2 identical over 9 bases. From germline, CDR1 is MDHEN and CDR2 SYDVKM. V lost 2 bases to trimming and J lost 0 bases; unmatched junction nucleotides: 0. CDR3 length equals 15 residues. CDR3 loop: CASSLAGGSTDTQYF. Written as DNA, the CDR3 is TGTGCCAGCAGTTTAGCGGGAGGGAGCACAGATACGCAGTATTTT.

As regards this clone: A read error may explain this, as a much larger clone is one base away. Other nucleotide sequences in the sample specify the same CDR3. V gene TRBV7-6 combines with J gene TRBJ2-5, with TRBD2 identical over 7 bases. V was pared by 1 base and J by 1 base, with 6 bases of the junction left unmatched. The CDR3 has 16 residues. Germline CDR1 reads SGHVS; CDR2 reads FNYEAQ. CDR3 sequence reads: CASSLGPGGAQETQYF. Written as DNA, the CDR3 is TGTGCCAGCAGCTTAGGTCCGGGGGGAGCCCAAGAGACCCAGTACTTC. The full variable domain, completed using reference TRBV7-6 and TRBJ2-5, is GAGVSQSPRYKVTKRGQDVALRCDPISGHVSLYWYRQALGQGPEFLTYFNYEAQQDKSGLPNDRFSAERPEGSISTLTIQRTEQRDSAMYRCASSLGPGGAQETQYFGPGTRLLVL.

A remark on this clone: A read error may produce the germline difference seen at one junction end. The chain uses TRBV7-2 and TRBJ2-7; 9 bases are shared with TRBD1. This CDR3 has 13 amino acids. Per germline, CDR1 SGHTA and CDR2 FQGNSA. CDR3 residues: CASSRRDRDEQYF. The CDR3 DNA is TGCGCCAGCAGCAGACGGGACAGGGACGAGCAGTACTTC.

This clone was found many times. In nucleotides, the CDR3 is TGCAGCGGGGGGGCGGGCGGCACAGATACGCAGTATTTT. As protein: CSGGAGGTDTQYF. The chain links TRBV29-1 to TRBJ2-3; D is tentatively TRBD1 or TRBD2 (6 bases each). Trimming took 7 bases from V and 1 from J, leaving 12 bases between them. This CDR3 region has 13 residues. Germline V gene data show CDR1 as SQVTM and CDR2 as ANQGSEA.

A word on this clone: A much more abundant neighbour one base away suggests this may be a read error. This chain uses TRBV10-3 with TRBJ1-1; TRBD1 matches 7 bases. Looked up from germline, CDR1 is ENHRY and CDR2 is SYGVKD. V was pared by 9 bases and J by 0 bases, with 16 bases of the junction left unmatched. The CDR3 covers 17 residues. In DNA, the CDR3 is TGTGCCATAACAGGGGCGGAAAGACCCAAGATGAACACTGAAGCTTTCTTT. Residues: CAITGAERPKMNTEAFF.

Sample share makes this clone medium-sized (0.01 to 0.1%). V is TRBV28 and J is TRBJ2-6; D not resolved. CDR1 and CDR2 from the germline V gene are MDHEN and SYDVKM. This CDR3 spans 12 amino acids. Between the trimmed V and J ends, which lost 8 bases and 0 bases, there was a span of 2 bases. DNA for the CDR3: TGTGCCAGCTGCTCTGGGGCCAACGTCCTGACTTTC. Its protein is CASCSGANVLTF.